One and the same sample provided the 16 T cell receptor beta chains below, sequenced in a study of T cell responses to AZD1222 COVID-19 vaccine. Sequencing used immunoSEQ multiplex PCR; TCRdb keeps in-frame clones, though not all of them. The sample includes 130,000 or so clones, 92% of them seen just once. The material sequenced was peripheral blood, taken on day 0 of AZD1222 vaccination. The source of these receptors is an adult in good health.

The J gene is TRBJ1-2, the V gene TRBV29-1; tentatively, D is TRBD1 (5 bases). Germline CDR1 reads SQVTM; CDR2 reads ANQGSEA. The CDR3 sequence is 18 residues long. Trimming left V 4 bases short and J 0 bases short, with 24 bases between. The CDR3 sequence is CSVAAKLLLQGPNYGYTF. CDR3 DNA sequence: TGCAGCGTTGCAGCGAAACTTTTGCTTCAGGGCCCTAACTATGGCTACACCTTC.

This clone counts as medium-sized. The CDR3 region is CASSLRTGWSVNEQFF. CDR3 in DNA: TGTGCCAGTAGTCTTCGGACAGGGTGGAGTGTCAATGAGCAGTTCTTC. This chain uses TRBV19 with TRBJ2-1, with 8 bases aligning to TRBD1. Trimming took 5 bases from V and 6 from J; bases not matched to a gene: 12. Looked up from germline, CDR1 is LNHDA and CDR2 is SQIVND (reference sequence). CDR3 length equals 16 residues.

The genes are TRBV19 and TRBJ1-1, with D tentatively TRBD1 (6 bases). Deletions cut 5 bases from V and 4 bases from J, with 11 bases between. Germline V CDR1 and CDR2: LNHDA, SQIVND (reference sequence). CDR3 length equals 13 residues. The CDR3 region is CASSEGRGTEAFF. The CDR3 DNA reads TGTGCCAGTAGTGAGGGCAGGGGCACTGAAGCTTTCTTT.

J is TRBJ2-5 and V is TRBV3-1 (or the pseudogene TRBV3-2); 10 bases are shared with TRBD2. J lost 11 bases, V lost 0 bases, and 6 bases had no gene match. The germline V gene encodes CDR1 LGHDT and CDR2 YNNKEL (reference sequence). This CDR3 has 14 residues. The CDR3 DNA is TGTGCCAGCAGCCAAGACTCTAGCGGGGGCCCTCAGTACTTC. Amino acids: CASSQDSSGGPQYF.

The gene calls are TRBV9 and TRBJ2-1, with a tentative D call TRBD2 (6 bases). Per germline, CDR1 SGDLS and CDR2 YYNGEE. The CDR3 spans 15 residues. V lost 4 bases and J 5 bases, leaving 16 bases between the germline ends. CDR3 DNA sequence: TGTGCCAGCAGCCGGCTGACGGCGGGAAACAATGAGCAGTTCTTC. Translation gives CASSRLTAGNNEQFF.

The CDR3 region has the DNA TGTGCCAGCAGCTCAGACAGGGGAGCTCATCAAGAGACCCAGTACTTC. This codes for CASSSDRGAHQETQYF. The gene calls are TRBV7-2 and TRBJ2-5, with 8 bases fitting TRBD1. Germline V CDR1 and CDR2: SGHTA, FQGNSA. The CDR3 covers 16 residues. Germline trimming cut 4 bases from V and 2 bases from J; bases unmatched to any gene: 9.

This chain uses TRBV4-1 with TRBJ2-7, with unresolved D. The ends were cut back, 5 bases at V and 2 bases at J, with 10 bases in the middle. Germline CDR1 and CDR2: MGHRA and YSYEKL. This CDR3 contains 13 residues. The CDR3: CASSARVPYEQYF. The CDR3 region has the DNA TGCGCCAGCAGCGCTCGGGTCCCCTACGAGCAGTACTTC.

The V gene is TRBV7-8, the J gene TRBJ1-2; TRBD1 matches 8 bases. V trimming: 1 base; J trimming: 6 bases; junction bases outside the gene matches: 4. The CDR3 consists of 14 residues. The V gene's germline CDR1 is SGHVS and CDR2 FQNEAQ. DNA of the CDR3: TGTGCCAGCAGCTTAGTGGCAGGGGGCCATGGCTACACCTTC. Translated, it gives CASSLVAGGHGYTF.

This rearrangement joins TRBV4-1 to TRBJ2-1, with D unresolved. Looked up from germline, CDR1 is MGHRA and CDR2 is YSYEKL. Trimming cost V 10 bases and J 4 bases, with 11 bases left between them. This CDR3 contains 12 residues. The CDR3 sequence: CATSGAYNEQFF. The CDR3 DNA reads TGCGCCACATCCGGAGCTTACAATGAGCAGTTCTTC.

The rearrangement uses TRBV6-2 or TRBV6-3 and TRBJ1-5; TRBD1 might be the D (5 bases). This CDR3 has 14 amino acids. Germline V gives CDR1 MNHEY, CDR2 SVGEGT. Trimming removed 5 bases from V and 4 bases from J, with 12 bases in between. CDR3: CASSQIRANQPQHF. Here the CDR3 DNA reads TGTGCCAGCAGTCAGATCAGGGCTAATCAGCCCCAGCATTTT.

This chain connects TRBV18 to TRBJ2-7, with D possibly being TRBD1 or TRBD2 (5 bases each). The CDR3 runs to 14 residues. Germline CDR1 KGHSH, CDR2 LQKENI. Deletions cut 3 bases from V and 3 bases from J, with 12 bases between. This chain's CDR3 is CASSPGTERYEQYV. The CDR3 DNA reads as TGTGCCAGCTCACCGGGGACGGAGCGCTACGAGCAGTACGTC.

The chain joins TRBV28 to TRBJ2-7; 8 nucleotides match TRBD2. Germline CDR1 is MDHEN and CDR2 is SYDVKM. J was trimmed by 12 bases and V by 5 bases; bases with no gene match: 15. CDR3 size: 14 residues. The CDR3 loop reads CASSPQSGSYFRYV. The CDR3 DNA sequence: TGTGCCAGCAGTCCCCAAAGCGGGAGCTACTTTCGGTACGTC.

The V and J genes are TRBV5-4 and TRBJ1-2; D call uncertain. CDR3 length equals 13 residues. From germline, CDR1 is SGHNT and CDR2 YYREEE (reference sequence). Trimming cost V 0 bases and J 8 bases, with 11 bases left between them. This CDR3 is CASSLVSKGGYTF. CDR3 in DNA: TGTGCCAGCAGCTTGGTTTCTAAGGGAGGCTACACCTTC.

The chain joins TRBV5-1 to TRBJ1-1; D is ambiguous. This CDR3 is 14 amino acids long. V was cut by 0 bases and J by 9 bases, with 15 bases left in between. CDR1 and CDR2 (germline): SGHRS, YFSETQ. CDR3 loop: CASSLADKERQAFF. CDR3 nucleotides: TGCGCCAGCAGCTTGGCAGACAAAGAGCGACAAGCTTTCTTT.

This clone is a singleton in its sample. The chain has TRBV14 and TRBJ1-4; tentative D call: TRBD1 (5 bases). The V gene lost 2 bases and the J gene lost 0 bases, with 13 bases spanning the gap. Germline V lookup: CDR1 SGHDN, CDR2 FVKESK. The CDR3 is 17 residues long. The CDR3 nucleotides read TGTGCCAGCAGCCAAAGGGGTACGGGGACAACTAATGAAAAACTGTTTTTT. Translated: CASSQRGTGTTNEKLFF.

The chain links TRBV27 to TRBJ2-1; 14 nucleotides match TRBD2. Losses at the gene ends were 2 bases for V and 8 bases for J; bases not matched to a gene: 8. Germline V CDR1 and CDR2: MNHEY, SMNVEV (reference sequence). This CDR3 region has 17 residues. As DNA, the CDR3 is TGTGCCAGCAGTTTAGAGGGGACTAGCGGGGGCCGGGATGAGCAGTTCTTC. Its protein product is CASSLEGTSGGRDEQFF.